This T cell receptor beta chain was identified in a study of neurological immune-mediated disorders. Trimming removed 4 bases from V and 7 bases from J, with 14 bases in between. Germline CDR1 SGHRS, CDR2 YFSETQ. This CDR3 region has 13 residues. TCRdb independently ran MiXCR on the 5' RACE reads; one entry per CDR3 protein. The sample has about 120,000 distinct CDR3 sequences; 3.2% are singletons. This clonotype was counted at least ten times. The TCR originated in a woman aged 30 to 39 with multiple sclerosis. The rearrangement uses TRBV5-1 and TRBJ1-1; D perhaps matches TRBD1 (6 bases). Material: PBMCs. The CDR3 nucleotides are TGCGCCAGCAGCAACAACAGGGAGTTTGAAGCTTTCTTT. Translated: CASSNNREFEAFF.